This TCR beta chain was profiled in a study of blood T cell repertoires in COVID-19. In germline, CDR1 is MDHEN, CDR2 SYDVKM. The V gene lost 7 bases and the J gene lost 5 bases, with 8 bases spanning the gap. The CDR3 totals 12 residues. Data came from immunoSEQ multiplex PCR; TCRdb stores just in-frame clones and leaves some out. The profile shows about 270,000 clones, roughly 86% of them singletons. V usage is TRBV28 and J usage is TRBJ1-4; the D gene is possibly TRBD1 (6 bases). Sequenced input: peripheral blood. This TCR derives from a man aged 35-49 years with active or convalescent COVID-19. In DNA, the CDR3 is TGTGCCAGCATCCAGGGGAATGAAAAACTGTTTTTT. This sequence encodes CASIQGNEKLFF. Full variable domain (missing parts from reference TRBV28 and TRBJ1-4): DVKVTQSSRYLVKRTGEKVFLECVQDMDHENMFWYRQDPGLGLRLIYFSYDVKMKEKGDIPEGYSVSREKKERFSLILESASTNQTSMYLCASIQGNEKLFFGSGTQLSVL.